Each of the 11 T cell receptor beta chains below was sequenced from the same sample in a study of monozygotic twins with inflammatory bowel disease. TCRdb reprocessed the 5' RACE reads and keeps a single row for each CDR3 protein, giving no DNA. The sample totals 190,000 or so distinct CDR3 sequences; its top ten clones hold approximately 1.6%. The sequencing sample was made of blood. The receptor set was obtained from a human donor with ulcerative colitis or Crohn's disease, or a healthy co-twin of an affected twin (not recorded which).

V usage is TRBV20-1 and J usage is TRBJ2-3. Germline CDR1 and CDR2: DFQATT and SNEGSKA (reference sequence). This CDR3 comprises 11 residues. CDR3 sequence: CSASMADTQYF.

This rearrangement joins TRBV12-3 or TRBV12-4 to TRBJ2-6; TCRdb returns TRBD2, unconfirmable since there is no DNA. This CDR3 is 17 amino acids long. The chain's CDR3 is CASSLRQSLSGANVLTF.

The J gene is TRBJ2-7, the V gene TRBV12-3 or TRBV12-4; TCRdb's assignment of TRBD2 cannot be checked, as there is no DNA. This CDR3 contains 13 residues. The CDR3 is CASSSRVRDEQYF.

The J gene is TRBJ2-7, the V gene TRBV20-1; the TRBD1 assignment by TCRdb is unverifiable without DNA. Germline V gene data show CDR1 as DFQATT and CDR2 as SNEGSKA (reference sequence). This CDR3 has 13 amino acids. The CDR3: CSALRTETYEQYF.

The CDR3 loop reads CASSHVQGVFKARGEKLFF. This chain connects TRBV6-1 to TRBJ1-4; TCRdb's D gene call, TRBD1, goes unchecked for lack of DNA. The V gene's germline CDR1 is MNHNS and CDR2 SASEGT. The CDR3 extends over 19 amino acids.

The chain's CDR3 is CASSLDTGLHEQYF. The chain is built from TRBV11-2 and TRBJ2-7. Germline CDR1 and CDR2: SGHAT and FQNNGV. The CDR3 extends over 14 amino acids.

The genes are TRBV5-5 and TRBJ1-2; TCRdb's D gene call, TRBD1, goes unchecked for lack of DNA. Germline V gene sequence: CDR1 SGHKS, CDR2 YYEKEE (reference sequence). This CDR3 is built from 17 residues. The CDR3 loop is CASNLRYPDRGGYGYTF.

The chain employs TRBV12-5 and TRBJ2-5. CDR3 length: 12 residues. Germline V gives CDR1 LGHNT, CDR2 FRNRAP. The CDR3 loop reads CASGLVEETQYF.

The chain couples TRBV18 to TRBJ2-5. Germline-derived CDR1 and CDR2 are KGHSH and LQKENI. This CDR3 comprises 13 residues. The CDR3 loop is CASSPPIQETQYF.

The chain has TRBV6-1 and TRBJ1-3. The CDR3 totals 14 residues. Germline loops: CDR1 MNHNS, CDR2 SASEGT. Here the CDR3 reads CASSRTREGNTIYF.

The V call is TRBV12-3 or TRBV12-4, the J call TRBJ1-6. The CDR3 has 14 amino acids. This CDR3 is CASSEYALNSPLHF.